The next 26 T cell receptor beta chains were all read from a single sample in a study of T cell responses to AZD1222 COVID-19 vaccine. TCRdb keeps only in-frame clones here, not all; method: immunoSEQ multiplex PCR. The table lists more than 95,000 clones, less than 95% of them singletons. Material: peripheral blood, obtained on day 0 of AZD1222 vaccination. Every receptor here comes from an adult in good health.

This clone has just a few counts. The CDR3 DNA reads as TGTGCCAGCAGCCGCAACGGGCTCGAGCAGTACTTC. Translation gives CASSRNGLEQYF. V usage is TRBV7-9 and J usage is TRBJ2-7; D remains ambiguous. Germline V lookup: CDR1 SEHNR, CDR2 FQNEAQ (reference sequence). V lost 5 bases and J 6 bases, leaving 11 bases between the germline ends. This CDR3 spans 12 amino acids.

The chain links TRBV30 to TRBJ1-1; D not resolved. The CDR3 covers 11 residues. Germline lookup yields CDR1 GTSNPN and CDR2 SVGIG (reference sequence). V lost 5 bases and J 4 bases, leaving 8 bases between the germline ends. This CDR3 reads CAWDRITEAFF. The CDR3 DNA is TGTGCCTGGGACCGTATCACTGAAGCTTTCTTT.

The V call is TRBV3-1 (or the pseudogene TRBV3-2), the J call TRBJ2-3, with 15 nucleotides matching TRBD2. Trimming took 4 bases from V and 8 from J; bases not matched to a gene: 7. The V gene's germline CDR1 is LGHDT and CDR2 YNNKEL (reference sequence). The CDR3 has 16 amino acids. As DNA, the CDR3 is TGTGCCAGCAGCCGGACTAGCGGGGGGGTCTTTGTTACGCAGTATTTT. Translation gives CASSRTSGGVFVTQYF.

The rearrangement joins TRBV3-1 (or the pseudogene TRBV3-2) to TRBJ2-5; D gene uncertain. This CDR3 is built from 12 residues. Trimming cost V 2 bases and J 9 bases, with 10 bases left between them. Germline-derived CDR1 and CDR2 are LGHDT and YNNKEL (reference sequence). The CDR3 loop reads CASSQSYRPQYF. CDR3 DNA: TGTGCCAGCAGCCAATCGTATCGGCCCCAGTACTTC.

This rearrangement joins TRBV30 to TRBJ1-6, with 8 positions matching TRBD1. V dropped 2 bases and J dropped 7; count of bases not matched to a gene: 7. Per the germline V gene, CDR1 is GTSNPN and CDR2 is SVGIG (reference sequence). The CDR3 sequence is 15 residues long. The CDR3 protein is CAWSPGGARNSPLHF. The CDR3 DNA sequence: TGTGCCTGGAGTCCAGGGGGCGCAAGGAATTCACCCCTCCACTTT.

This clone was picked up one time. V gene TRBV6-2 or TRBV6-3 combines with J gene TRBJ2-7; tentative D call: TRBD1 (6 bases). The V end lost 4 bases, the J end lost 4 bases, and 11 bases lay between the germline ends. Per germline, CDR1 MNHEY and CDR2 SVGEGT. CDR3 length: 13 amino acids. Here the CDR3 reads CASSLDSLYEQYF. The CDR3 DNA reads as TGTGCCAGCAGTTTGGACAGCCTATACGAGCAGTACTTC.

The CDR3 reads CASSYSGTSGNTIYF. CDR3 coding DNA: TGTGCCAGCAGCTACTCCGGGACGTCTGGAAACACCATATATTTT. The chain combines TRBV11-2 with TRBJ1-3; D may be TRBD1 (5 bases). Germline CDR1 and CDR2: SGHAT and FQNNGV. The CDR3 length is 15 residues. The V end lost 4 bases, the J end lost 1 base, and 11 bases lay between the germline ends.

This chain connects TRBV9 to TRBJ2-1; 10 nucleotides agree with TRBD2. CDR3 length: 21 amino acids. Germline loops: CDR1 SGDLS, CDR2 YYNGEE. After removal of 4 bases from V and 0 bases from J, the junction contained 19 bases not matched to a gene. This CDR3 reads CASSPRSLLAGALSSYNEQFF. The CDR3 DNA is TGTGCCAGCAGCCCGAGATCCCTCCTAGCGGGGGCCCTGAGCTCCTACAATGAGCAGTTCTTC.

The rearrangement uses TRBV30 and TRBJ1-2; D is possibly TRBD1 (5 bases). The CDR3 has 13 residues. Germline CDR1 GTSNPN, CDR2 SVGIG (reference sequence). V was cut by 4 bases and J by 6 bases, with 15 bases left in between. DNA of the CDR3: TGTGCCTGGACAACCGGGACGTGGGATGGCTACACCTTC. Protein: CAWTTGTWDGYTF.

The genes are TRBV13 and TRBJ1-3; D is ambiguous. Germline lookup yields CDR1 PRHDT and CDR2 FYEKMQ (reference sequence). This CDR3 comprises 15 residues. V was clipped by 5 bases and J by 0 bases, with 11 bases between them. CDR3 region: CASSTGPLSGNTIYF. CDR3 DNA sequence: TGTGCCAGCAGCACCGGACCGCTCTCTGGAAACACCATATATTTT.

The V gene is TRBV5-4, the J gene TRBJ1-2; 8 positions agree with TRBD1. Per the germline V gene, CDR1 is SGHNT and CDR2 is YYREEE (reference sequence). V lost 3 bases and J lost 3; bases outside the gene matches: 1. The length of the CDR3 is 13 residues. The CDR3 region has the DNA TGTGCCAGCAGCTCGGGACAGGACTATGGCTACACCTTC. Its translation is CASSSGQDYGYTF.

The chain employs TRBV9 and TRBJ2-1, with TRBD2 matching over 11 bases. Germline CDR1 is SGDLS and CDR2 is YYNGEE. CDR3 length: 16 residues. Trimming at V came to 0 bases and at J to 6 bases, leaving 5 bases not matched to a gene. This chain's CDR3 is CASSVGRLAGGNEQFF. Written as DNA, the CDR3 is TGTGCCAGCAGCGTAGGACGTCTAGCGGGGGGCAATGAGCAGTTCTTC. Full variable domain (rest looked up from reference TRBV9 and TRBJ2-1): DSGVTQTPKHLITATGQRVTLRCSPRSGDLSVYWYQQSLDQGLQFLIQYYNGEERAKGNILERFSAQQFPDLHSELNLSSLELGDSALYFCASSVGRLAGGNEQFFGPGTRLTVL.

This clone is a singleton in its sample. The same CDR3 arises from other DNA sequences in this sample as well. This rearrangement joins TRBV3-1 (or the pseudogene TRBV3-2) to TRBJ2-7, with D unclear. V lost 4 bases, J lost 3 bases, and 4 bases lay in between. This CDR3 contains 11 residues. Germline V lookup: CDR1 LGHDT, CDR2 YNNKEL (reference sequence). CDR3 coding DNA: TGTGCCAGCAGCCTTAACTACGAGCAGTACTTC. It encodes CASSLNYEQYF.

The chain recombines TRBV7-8 with TRBJ2-1; D is ambiguous. Germline lookup yields CDR1 SGHVS and CDR2 FQNEAQ. The V end lost 5 bases, the J end lost 6 bases, and 17 bases lay between the germline ends. This CDR3 spans 15 amino acids. CDR3 in amino acids: CASSPRLYVGNEQFF. CDR3 DNA sequence: TGTGCCAGCAGCCCCCGGCTTTACGTCGGCAATGAGCAGTTCTTC. Drawing the rest from reference TRBV7-8 and TRBJ2-1, the complete variable domain is GAGVSQSPRYKVAKRGQDVALRCDPISGHVSLFWYQQALGQGPEFLTYFQNEAQLDKSGLPSDRFFAERPEGSVSTLKIQRTQQEDSAVYLCASSPRLYVGNEQFFGPGTRLTVL.

This chain uses TRBV30 with TRBJ1-1; the D gene is possibly TRBD1 (6 bases). Between the trimmed V and J ends, which lost 8 bases and 0 bases, there was a span of 16 bases. Germline V gene data show CDR1 as GTSNPN and CDR2 as SVGIG (reference sequence). This CDR3 is built from 14 residues. As DNA, the CDR3 is TGTGCCAGCAGGGGTAGTGGGATGAACACTGAAGCTTTCTTT. The encoded protein is CASRGSGMNTEAFF.

The J gene is TRBJ1-5, the V gene TRBV4-2, with no clear D. The germline V gene has CDR1 LGHNA and CDR2 YNFKEQ. The CDR3 sequence is 18 residues long. Trimming removed 0 bases at V and 0 bases at J, with 15 bases between. CDR3 in DNA: TGTGCCAGCAGCCAAGAGGTACCCACGTCAGGTAGCAATCAGCCCCAGCATTTT. It codes for CASSQEVPTSGSNQPQHF.

The chain combines TRBV18 with TRBJ2-1, with D perhaps TRBD1 (6 bases). This CDR3 comprises 14 residues. V gave up 4 bases and J gave up 3 bases, with 10 bases separating them. From germline, CDR1 is KGHSH and CDR2 LQKENI. CDR3 coding DNA: TGTGCCAGCTCACAAAACAGGGACTACAATGAGCAGTTCTTC. Its translation is CASSQNRDYNEQFF.

V gene TRBV7-6 combines with J gene TRBJ2-2; no clear D. Trimming left V 3 bases short and J 8 bases short, with 13 bases between. The CDR3 is 14 residues long. Germline assignment: CDR1 SGHVS and CDR2 FNYEAQ. This CDR3 is CASSFNGPMGELFF. The DNA for the CDR3 is TGTGCCAGCAGCTTCAATGGACCTATGGGGGAGCTGTTTTTT.

As regards this clone: One end of the junction varies from germline; a read error may be responsible. This rearrangement joins TRBV7-9 to TRBJ1-2; TRBD1 agrees at 8 bases. Germline assignment: CDR1 SEHNR and CDR2 FQNEAQ (reference sequence). The CDR3 has 14 residues. CDR3 sequence: CASSFAGGGYGYTF. DNA for the CDR3: TGTGCCAGCAGCTTTGCAGGGGGCGGCTATGGATACACCTTC.

J is TRBJ2-7 and V is TRBV27, with TRBD1 identical over 7 bases. Per germline, CDR1 MNHEY and CDR2 SMNVEV (reference sequence). After removal of 5 bases from V and 7 bases from J, the junction contained 11 bases not matched to a gene. The CDR3 loop spans 14 amino acids. The CDR3 sequence is CASSLRQGVVEQYF. The CDR3 nucleotides read TGTGCCAGCAGTCTCAGACAGGGTGTCGTGGAGCAGTACTTC.

This clone was seen a single time. The chain joins TRBV21-1 to TRBJ2-5; TRBD1, the table's D call, was not compared with the DNA. TRBV21-1 is a known pseudogene. The CDR3 runs to 16 residues. The CDR3 region is CASSNLDGQGVETQYF. The CDR3 DNA reads TGTGCCAGCAGCAACTTGGACGGTCAGGGTGTGGAGACCCAGTACTTC.

J is TRBJ1-5 and V is TRBV7-8, with D unresolved. This CDR3 has 14 residues. V lost 5 bases and J 2 bases, leaving 10 bases between the germline ends. From germline, CDR1 is SGHVS and CDR2 FQNEAQ. Written as DNA, the CDR3 is TGTGCCAGCAGCCCCCGGGAGGGCAATCAGCCCCAGCATTTT. Translation: CASSPREGNQPQHF.

The gene calls are TRBV5-3 and TRBJ2-7; 9 positions match TRBD2. TRBV5-3 is recorded as an ORF, its role being uncertain. The CDR3 spans 18 residues. J lost 6 bases, V lost 0 bases, and 16 bases had no gene match. This CDR3 is CARSLVSGGTRVVCEQYF. The CDR3 DNA reads TGTGCCAGAAGCTTGGTTAGCGGGGGAACCAGAGTTGTTTGCGAGCAGTACTTC.

The chain uses TRBV9 and TRBJ1-1; tentative D call: TRBD1 (5 bases). Germline CDR1 is SGDLS and CDR2 is YYNGEE. Trimming cost V 4 bases and J 8 bases, with 15 bases left between them. The CDR3 totals 13 residues. The CDR3: CASSSGTAVEAFF. DNA of the CDR3: TGTGCCAGCAGCTCAGGGACGGCGGTAGAAGCTTTCTTT.

With respect to this clone: This sample also contains other DNA sequences that code for the same CDR3. The chain uses TRBV3-1 (or the pseudogene TRBV3-2) and TRBJ2-5; TRBD2 aligns across 13 bases. V was pared by 1 base and J by 2 bases, with 1 base of the junction left unmatched. In germline, CDR1 is LGHDT, CDR2 YNNKEL (reference sequence). The length of the CDR3 is 16 residues. CDR3 amino acids: CASSQGLAGGQETQYF. The CDR3 nucleotides read TGTGCCAGCAGCCAAGGACTAGCGGGGGGTCAAGAGACCCAGTACTTC.

This clone was observed a few times. V gene TRBV19 combines with J gene TRBJ2-5; no reliable D call. With 6 bases removed from V and 5 bases from J, the gap between germline ends came to 7 bases. The CDR3 loop spans 11 amino acids. Looked up from germline, CDR1 is LNHDA and CDR2 is SQIVND (reference sequence). The CDR3 sequence: CASSQGETQYF. The DNA for the CDR3 is TGTGCCAGTAGCCAAGGGGAGACCCAGTACTTC.